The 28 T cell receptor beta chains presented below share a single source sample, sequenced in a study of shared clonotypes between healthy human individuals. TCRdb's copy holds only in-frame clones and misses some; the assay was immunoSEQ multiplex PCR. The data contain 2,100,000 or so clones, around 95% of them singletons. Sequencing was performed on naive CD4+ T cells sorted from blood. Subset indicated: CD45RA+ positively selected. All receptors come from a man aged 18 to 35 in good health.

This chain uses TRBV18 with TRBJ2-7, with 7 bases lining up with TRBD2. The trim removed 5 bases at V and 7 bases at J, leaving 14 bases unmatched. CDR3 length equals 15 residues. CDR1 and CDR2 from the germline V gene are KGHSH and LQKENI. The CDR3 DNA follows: TGTGCCAGCTCAATCCTAGCGGAGACGGCTGGGGAGCAGTACTTC. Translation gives CASSILAETAGEQYF.

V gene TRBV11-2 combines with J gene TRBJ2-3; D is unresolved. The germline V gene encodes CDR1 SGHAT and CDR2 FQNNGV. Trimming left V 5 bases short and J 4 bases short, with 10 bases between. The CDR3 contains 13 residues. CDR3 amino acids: CASSPIQADTQYF. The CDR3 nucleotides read TGTGCCAGCAGCCCGATTCAGGCAGATACGCAGTATTTT.

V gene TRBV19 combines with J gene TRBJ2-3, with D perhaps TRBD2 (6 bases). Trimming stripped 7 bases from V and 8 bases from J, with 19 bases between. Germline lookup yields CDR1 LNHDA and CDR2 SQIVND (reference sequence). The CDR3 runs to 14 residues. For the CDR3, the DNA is TGTGCCAGTATGGCGGGACCGGGCCTGGGTACGCAGTATTTT. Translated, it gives CASMAGPGLGTQYF.

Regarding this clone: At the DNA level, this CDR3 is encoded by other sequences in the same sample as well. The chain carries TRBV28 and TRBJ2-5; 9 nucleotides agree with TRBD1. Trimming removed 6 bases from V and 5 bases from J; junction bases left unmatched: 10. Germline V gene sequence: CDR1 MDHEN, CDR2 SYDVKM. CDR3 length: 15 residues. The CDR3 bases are TGTGCCAGCAGCTTTGTCACAGGGGGCTTGGAGACCCAGTACTTC. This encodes CASSFVTGGLETQYF.

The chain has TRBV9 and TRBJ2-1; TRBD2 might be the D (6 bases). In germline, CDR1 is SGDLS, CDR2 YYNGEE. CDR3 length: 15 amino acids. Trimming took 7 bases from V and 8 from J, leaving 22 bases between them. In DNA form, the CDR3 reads TGTGCCAGCGGGTGGTCCGGGACTGCCGGCGATGAGCAGTTCTTC. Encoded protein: CASGWSGTAGDEQFF.

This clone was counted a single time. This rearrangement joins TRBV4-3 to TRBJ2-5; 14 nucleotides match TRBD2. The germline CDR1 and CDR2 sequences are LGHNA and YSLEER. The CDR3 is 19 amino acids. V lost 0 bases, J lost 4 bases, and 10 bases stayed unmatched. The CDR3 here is CASSQEMTPGLAGVETQYF. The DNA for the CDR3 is TGCGCCAGCAGCCAAGAAATGACCCCGGGACTAGCGGGAGTAGAGACCCAGTACTTC.

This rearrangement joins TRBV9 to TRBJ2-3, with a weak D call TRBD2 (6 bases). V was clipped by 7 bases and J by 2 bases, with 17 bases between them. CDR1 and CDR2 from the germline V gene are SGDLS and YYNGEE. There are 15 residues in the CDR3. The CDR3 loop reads CASLSGQGYTDTQYF. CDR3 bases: TGTGCCAGCCTCAGCGGGCAGGGTTACACAGATACGCAGTATTTT.

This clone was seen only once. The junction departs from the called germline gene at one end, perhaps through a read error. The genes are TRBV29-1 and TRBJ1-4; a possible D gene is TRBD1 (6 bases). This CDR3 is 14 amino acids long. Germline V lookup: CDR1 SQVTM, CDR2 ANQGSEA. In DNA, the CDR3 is TGCAGCGTTGCCCCCCAGACCAAGGGGGAAAAACTGTTTTTC. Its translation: CSVAPQTKGEKLFF.

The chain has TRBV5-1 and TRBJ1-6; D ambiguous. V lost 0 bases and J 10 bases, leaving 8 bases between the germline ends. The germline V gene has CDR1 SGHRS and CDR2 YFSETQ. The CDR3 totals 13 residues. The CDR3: CASSLASDSPLHF. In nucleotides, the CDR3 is TGCGCCAGCAGCTTGGCTTCTGACTCACCCCTCCACTTT.

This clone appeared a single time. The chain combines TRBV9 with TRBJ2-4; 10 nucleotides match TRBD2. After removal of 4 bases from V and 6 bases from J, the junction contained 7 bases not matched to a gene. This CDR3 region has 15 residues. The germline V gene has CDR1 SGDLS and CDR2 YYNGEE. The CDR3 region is CASSPSGGAGNIQYF. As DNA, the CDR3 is TGTGCCAGCAGCCCCAGCGGGGGGGCGGGAAACATTCAGTACTTC.

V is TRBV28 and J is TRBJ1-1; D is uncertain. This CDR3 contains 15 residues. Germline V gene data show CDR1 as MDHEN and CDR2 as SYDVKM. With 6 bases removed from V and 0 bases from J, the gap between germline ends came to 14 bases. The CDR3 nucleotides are TGTGCCAGCAGACCGACCACAGCTATGAACACTGAAGCTTTCTTT. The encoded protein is CASRPTTAMNTEAFF.

The CDR3 bases are TGTGCCAGCAGCTCAGGACACAGGGATTCACCCCTCCACTTT. Protein sequence: CASSSGHRDSPLHF. This chain joins TRBV7-9 and TRBJ1-6; possibly TRBD1 for D (6 bases). Germline V gives CDR1 SEHNR, CDR2 FQNEAQ (reference sequence). The CDR3 extends over 14 amino acids. V lost 4 bases to trimming and J lost 8 bases, with 12 bases between them.

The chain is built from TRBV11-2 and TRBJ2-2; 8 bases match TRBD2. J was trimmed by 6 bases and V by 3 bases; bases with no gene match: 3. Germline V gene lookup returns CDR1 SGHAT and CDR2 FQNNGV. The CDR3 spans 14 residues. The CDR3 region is CASSLSGSSGELFF. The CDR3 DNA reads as TGTGCCAGCAGCTTGAGCGGGAGCTCCGGGGAGCTGTTTTTT.

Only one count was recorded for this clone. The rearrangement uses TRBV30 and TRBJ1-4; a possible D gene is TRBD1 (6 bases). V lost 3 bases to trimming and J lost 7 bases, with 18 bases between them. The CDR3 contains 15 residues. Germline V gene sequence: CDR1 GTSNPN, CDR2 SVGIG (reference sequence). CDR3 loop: CAWSPGEGGREKLFF. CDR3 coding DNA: TGTGCCTGGAGCCCAGGGGAAGGCGGCCGTGAAAAACTGTTTTTT.

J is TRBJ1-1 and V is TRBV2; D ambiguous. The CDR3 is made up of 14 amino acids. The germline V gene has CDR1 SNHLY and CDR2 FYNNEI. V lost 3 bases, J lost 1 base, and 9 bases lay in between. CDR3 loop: CASSDDGKNTEAFF. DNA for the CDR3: TGTGCCAGCAGTGATGATGGGAAGAACACTGAAGCTTTCTTT.

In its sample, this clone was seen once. CDR3 coding DNA: TGTGCCAGCAGCAAGGTGCAGGGCATCCCGGATACGCAGTATTTT. This encodes CASSKVQGIPDTQYF. The genes are TRBV7-9 and TRBJ2-3, with D possibly matching TRBD1 (5 bases). V was clipped by 5 bases and J by 6 bases, with 18 bases between them. The CDR3 covers 15 residues. CDR1 and CDR2 (germline): SEHNR, FQNEAQ (reference sequence).

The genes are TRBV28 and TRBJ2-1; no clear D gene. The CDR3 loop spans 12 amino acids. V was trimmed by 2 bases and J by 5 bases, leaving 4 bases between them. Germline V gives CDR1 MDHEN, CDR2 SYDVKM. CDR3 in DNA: TGTGCCAGCAGTTTACGTAACAATGAGCAGTTCTTC. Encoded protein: CASSLRNNEQFF.

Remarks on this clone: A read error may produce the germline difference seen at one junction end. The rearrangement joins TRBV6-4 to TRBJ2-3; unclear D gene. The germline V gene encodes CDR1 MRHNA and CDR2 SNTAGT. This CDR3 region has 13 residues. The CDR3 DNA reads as TGTGCCAGCAGTTACTCGGACACAGATACGCAGTATTTT. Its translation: CASSYSDTDTQYF.

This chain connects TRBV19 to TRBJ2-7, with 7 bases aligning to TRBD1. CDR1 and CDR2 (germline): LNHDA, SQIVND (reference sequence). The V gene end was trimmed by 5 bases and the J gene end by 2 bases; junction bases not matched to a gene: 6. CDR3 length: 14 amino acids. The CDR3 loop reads CASSQPGQTYEQYF. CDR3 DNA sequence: TGTGCCAGTAGTCAACCGGGACAGACCTACGAGCAGTACTTC.

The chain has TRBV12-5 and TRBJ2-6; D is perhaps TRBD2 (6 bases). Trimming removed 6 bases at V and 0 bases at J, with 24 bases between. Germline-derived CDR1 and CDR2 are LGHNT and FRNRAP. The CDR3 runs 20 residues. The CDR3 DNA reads TGTGCTAGTGGCTCGACCCTATTGGGAGGACAAGCCTCTGGGGCCAACGTCCTGACTTTC. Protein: CASGSTLLGGQASGANVLTF.

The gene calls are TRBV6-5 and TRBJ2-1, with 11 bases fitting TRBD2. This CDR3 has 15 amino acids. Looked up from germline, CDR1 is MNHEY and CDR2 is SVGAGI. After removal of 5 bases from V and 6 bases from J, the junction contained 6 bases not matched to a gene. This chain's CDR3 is CASSITSGSPNEQFF. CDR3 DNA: TGTGCCAGCAGTATTACTAGCGGGAGTCCCAATGAGCAGTTCTTC.

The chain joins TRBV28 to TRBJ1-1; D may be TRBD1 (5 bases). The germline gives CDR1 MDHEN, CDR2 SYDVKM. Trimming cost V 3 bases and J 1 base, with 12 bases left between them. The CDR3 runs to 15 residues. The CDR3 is CASSLVRGGNTEAFF. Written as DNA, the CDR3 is TGTGCCAGCAGTTTGGTTCGGGGGGGGAACACTGAAGCTTTCTTT.

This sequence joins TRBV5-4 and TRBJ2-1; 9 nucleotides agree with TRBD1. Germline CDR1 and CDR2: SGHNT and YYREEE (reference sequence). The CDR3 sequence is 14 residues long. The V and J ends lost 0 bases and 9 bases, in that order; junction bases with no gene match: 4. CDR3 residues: CASSLGQGEGEQFF. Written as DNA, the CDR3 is TGTGCCAGCAGCTTGGGACAGGGGGAGGGTGAGCAGTTCTTC.

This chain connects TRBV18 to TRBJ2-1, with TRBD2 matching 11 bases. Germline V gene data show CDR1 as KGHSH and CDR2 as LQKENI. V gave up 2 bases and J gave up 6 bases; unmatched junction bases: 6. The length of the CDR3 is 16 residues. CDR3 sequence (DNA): TGTGCCAGCTCACCAAAACTAGCGGGGGCCCTCAATGAGCAGTTCTTC. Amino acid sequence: CASSPKLAGALNEQFF.

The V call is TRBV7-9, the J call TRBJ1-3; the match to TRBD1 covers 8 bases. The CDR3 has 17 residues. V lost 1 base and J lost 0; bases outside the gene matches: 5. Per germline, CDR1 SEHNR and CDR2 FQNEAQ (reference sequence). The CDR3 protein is CASSLGGQGFSGNTIYF. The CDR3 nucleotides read TGTGCCAGCAGCTTAGGAGGACAGGGTTTCTCTGGAAACACCATATATTTT. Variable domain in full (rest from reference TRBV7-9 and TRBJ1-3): DTGVSQNPRHKITKRGQNVTFRCDPISEHNRLYWYRQTLGQGPEFLTYFQNEAQLEKSRLLSDRFSAERPKGSFSTLEIQRTEQGDSAMYLCASSLGGQGFSGNTIYFGEGSWLTVV.

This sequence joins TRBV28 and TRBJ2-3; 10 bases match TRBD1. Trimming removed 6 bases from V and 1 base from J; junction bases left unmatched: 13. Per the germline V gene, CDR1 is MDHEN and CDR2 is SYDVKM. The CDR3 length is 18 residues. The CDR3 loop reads CASRNSGTGAMGTDTQYF. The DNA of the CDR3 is TGTGCCAGCAGGAACTCCGGGACAGGGGCGATGGGCACAGATACGCAGTATTTT.

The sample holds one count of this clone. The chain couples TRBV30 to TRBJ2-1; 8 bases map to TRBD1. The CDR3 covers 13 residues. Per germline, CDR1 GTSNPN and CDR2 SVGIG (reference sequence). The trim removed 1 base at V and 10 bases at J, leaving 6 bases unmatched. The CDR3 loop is CAWSADREYEQFF. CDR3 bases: TGTGCCTGGAGTGCGGACAGGGAGTACGAGCAGTTCTTC.

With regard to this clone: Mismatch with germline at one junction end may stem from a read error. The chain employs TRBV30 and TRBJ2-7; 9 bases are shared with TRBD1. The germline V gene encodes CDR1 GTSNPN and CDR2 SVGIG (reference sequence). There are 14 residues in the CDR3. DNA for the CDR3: TGTGCCTGGGCTACCGGGACAGGGTTTTACGGGCAGTACTTC. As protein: CAWATGTGFYGQYF.